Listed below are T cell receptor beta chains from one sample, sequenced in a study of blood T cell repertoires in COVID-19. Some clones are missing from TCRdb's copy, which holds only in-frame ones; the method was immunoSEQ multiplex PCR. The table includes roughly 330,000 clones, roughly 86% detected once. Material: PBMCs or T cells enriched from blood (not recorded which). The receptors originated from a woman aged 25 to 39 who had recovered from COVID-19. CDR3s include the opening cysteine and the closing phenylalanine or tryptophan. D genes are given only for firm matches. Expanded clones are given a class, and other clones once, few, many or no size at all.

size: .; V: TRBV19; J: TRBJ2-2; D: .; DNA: TGTGCCAGTAACTACGGGGTTATCGGGGAGCTGTTTTTT; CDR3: CASNYGVIGELFF
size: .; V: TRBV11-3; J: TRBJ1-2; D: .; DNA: TGTGCCAGCAGCCAAGGGGCCTATGGCTACACCTTC; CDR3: CASSQGAYGYTF
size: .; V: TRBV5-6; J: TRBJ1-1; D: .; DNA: TGTGCCAGCAGCTTGGTTGAGACAGGTGAAGCTTTCTTT; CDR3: CASSLVETGEAFF
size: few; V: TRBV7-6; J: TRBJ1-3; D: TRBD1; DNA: TGTGCCAGCAGCTCTACAGGGGGTGGAAACACCATATATTTT; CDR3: CASSSTGGGNTIYF
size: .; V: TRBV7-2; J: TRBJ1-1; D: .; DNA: TGTGCCAGCAGCCTGACAGTATATGACACTGAAGCTTTCTTT; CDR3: CASSLTVYDTEAFF
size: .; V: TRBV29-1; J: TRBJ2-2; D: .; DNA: TGCAGCGTTGGGTCCGGGGCCGGGGAGCTGTTTTTT; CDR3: CSVGSGAGELFF
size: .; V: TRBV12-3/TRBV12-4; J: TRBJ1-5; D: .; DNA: TGTGCCAGCAGCGGCGACGGGGGTCAGCCCCAGCATTTT; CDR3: CASSGDGGQPQHF
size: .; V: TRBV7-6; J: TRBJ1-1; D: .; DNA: TGTGCCAGCAGCTTAGAGGCAGACATGAACACTGAAGCTTTCTTT; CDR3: CASSLEADMNTEAFF
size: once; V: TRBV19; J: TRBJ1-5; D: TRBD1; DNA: TGTGCCAGTAGTTTCGGGACAGGCAATAGCAATCAGCCCCAGCATTTT; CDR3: CASSFGTGNSNQPQHF
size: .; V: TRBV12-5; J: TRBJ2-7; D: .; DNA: TGTGCTAGTGGTTTGGCCAAATCGGGACAAAACCTTTCCTACGAGCAGTACTTC; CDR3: CASGLAKSGQNLSYEQYF
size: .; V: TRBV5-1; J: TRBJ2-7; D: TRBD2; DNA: TGCGCCAGCAGCAGCACTAGCGGTTCCTACGAGCAGTACTTC; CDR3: CASSSTSGSYEQYF
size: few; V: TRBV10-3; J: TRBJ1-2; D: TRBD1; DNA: TGTGCCAGCGAAGGACAGGGAGGAGTCTATGGCTACACCTTC; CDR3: CASEGQGGVYGYTF
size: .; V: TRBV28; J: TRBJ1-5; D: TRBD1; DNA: TGTGCCAGCGCCGGGAGGGGAGGAGGGGGCCCGGGCCGCAATCAGCCCCAGCATTTT; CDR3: CASAGRGGGGPGRNQPQHF
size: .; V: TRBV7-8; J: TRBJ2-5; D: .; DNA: TGTGCCAGCAGCTCAGGGGACTATCCGGTGGGGACCCAGTACTTC; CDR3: CASSSGDYPVGTQYF
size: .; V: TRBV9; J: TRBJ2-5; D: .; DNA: TGTGCCAGCAGCGTAGCGGGAGACGAGACCCAGTACTTC; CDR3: CASSVAGDETQYF
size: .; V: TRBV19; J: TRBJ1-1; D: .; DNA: TGTGCCAGTAGTACACCGGGACACGTGAACACTGAAGCTTTCTTT; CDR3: CASSTPGHVNTEAFF
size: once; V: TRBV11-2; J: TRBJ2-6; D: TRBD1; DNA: TGTGCCAGCAGCTTAGACTGGACAGGAGCCTCTGGGGCCAACGTCCTGACTTTC; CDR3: CASSLDWTGASGANVLTF
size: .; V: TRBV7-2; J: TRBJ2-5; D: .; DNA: TGTGCCAGCAGCTTAGTCAGGGGAGAGACCCAGTACTTC; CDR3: CASSLVRGETQYF
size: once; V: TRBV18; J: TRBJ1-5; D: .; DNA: TGTGCCAGCTCTTCCATCAGGGGCGTAGATCAGCCCCAGCATTTT; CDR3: CASSSIRGVDQPQHF
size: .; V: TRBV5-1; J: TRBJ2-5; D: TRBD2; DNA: TGCGCCAGCAGCCTTGGGGCGGGGGGCCATTACCAAGAGACCCAGTACTTC; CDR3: CASSLGAGGHYQETQYF
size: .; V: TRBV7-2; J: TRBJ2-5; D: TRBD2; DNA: TGTGCCAGCAGCTTAAGGTTCCAGCGGGGGGAGCCAAAACAAGAGACCCAGTACTTC; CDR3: CASSLRFQRGEPKQETQYF
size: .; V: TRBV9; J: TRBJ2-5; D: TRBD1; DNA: TGTGCCAGCAGCGTCGGGACAGGGCAAGAGACCCAGTACTTC; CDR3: CASSVGTGQETQYF
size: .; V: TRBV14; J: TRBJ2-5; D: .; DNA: TGTGCCAGCAGCCAAGCGAAAGGCGGTAGCGAGACCCAGTACTTC; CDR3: CASSQAKGGSETQYF
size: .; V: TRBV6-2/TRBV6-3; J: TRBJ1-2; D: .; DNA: TGTGCCAGCAGCGGACCCCCTTCCCGGGACTCCAACTATGGCTACACCTTC; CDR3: CASSGPPSRDSNYGYTF
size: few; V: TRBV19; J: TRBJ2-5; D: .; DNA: TGTGCCAGTACCCCTCGGATGGGGGGACAAGAGACCCAGTACTTC; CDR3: CASTPRMGGQETQYF
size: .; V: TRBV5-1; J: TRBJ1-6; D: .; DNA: TGCGCCAGCAGCTCAGGATTCAATTCACCCCTCCACTTT; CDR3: CASSSGFNSPLHF
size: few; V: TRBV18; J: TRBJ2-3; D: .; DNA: TGTGCCAGCTCACCACCCTCGGAATCCCTCGAGGGTCCAGATACGCAGTATTTT; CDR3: CASSPPSESLEGPDTQYF
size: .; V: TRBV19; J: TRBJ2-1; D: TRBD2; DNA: TGTGCCAGTAAGGTAGCGGGGGAGTACAATGAGCAGTTCTTC; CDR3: CASKVAGEYNEQFF
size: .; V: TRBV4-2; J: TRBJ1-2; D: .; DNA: TGTGCCAGCAGCCAAGAGGGCACCTATGGCTACACCTTC; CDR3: CASSQEGTYGYTF
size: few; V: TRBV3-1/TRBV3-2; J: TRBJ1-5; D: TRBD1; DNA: TGTGCCAGCAGTAAAAGACAGGGGAACCAGCATTTT; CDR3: CASSKRQGNQHF
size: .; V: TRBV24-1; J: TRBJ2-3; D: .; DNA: TGTGCCACCAGTGACACCCACAGGGGACTCACAGATACGCAGTATTTT; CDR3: CATSDTHRGLTDTQYF
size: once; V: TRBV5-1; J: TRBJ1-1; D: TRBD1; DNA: TGCGCCAGCCAGGGACAGGGGGCGAGCACTGAAGCTTTCTTT; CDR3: CASQGQGASTEAFF
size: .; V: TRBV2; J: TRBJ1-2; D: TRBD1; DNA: TGTGCCAGCAGCTCCGGACAGGTAAAAGCCTATGGCTACACCTTC; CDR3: CASSSGQVKAYGYTF
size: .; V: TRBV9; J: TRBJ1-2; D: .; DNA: TGTGCCAGCAGCGTAGGGAAGTCAGGCGACTATGGCTACACCTTC; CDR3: CASSVGKSGDYGYTF
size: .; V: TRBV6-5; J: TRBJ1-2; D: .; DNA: TGTGCCAGCACCCTCACAGGGAACTATGGCTACACCTTC; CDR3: CASTLTGNYGYTF
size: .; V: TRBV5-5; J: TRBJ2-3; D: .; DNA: TGTGCCAGCAGCTTGGATTCGTTCACAGATACGCAGTATTTT; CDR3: CASSLDSFTDTQYF
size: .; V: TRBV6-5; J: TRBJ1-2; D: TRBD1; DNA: TGTGCCAGTACAACCGGGACAGGCTATGGCTACACCTTC; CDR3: CASTTGTGYGYTF
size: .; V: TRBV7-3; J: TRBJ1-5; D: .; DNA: TGTGCCAGCAGCTTAAGACAGGGCAATCAGCCCCAGCATTTT; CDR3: CASSLRQGNQPQHF
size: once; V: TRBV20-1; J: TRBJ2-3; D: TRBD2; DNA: TGCAGTGCGAGTAGCGGGGGTCGCACAGATACGCAGTATTTT; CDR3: CSASSGGRTDTQYF